This TCR beta chain was identified during a study of Ad26.COV2.S vaccination and SARS-CoV-2 variants. Overall study results and limits: Vaccine recipients and placebo recipients showed similar non-spike TCR breadth.

This clone was seen a handful of times. The antigen is not known. Treatment denoted: around 19 received Ad26.COV2.S at low or high dose, single or two shots; 5 received placebo; per-sample allocation not given. Day 63 following the first vaccine or placebo injection was when the samples were taken. An 18-55-year-old adult in Boston served as donor. The CDR3 has 15 residues. Trimming cost V 4 bases and J 4 bases, with 14 bases left between them. Germline CDR1 is SGHTA and CDR2 is FQGNSA. Method: immunoSEQ multiplex PCR; TCRdb's copy keeps in-frame clones and lacks some. The sample carries roughly 350,000 clones, 86% recorded once.

The V call is TRBV7-2, the J call TRBJ1-5; a possible D gene is TRBD1 (5 bases). This sequence originates from a person aged 18-60 years who received the Ad26.COV2.S COVID-19 vaccine or a placebo. The input for sequencing was peripheral blood, taken in a trial of Ad26.COV2.S vaccine versus placebo. In DNA form, the CDR3 reads TGTGCCAGCAGCTCCCTCGCCGGGGCGAATCAGCCCCAGCATTTT. The encoded protein is CASSSLAGANQPQHF.